The T cell receptor beta chain described here comes from a study of blood T cell repertoires in COVID-19. Study-wide context: Italy, Spain and the United States were the sources of the convalescent and acute COVID-19 samples. Sample material is recorded as cDNA or gDNA derived from T cells, B-cell-depleted T cells, or PBMCs.

Source study methods: Estimates of nucleated cell counts were drawn from the amplification of reference gene primers. The repertoire was sequenced with immunoSEQ multiplex PCR; TCRdb's copy has only in-frame clones and lacks some. Clonal size and the V and J genes are those of that table, whereas D and trimming came from the DNA. The sample lists about 220,000 clones; about 83% were seen once. Trimming took 5 bases from V and 2 from J; bases not matched to a gene: 9. This CDR3 region has 16 residues. The germline CDR1 and CDR2 sequences are SGHVS and FQNEAQ. Input material: peripheral blood. The chain employs TRBV7-8 and TRBJ2-5, with TRBD1 matching 9 bases. The TCR comes from a middle-aged woman with active or convalescent COVID-19. CDR3 sequence: CASSLLGQGLQETQYF. The CDR3 coding sequence is TGTGCCAGCAGCCTACTAGGACAGGGGCTACAAGAGACCCAGTACTTC.